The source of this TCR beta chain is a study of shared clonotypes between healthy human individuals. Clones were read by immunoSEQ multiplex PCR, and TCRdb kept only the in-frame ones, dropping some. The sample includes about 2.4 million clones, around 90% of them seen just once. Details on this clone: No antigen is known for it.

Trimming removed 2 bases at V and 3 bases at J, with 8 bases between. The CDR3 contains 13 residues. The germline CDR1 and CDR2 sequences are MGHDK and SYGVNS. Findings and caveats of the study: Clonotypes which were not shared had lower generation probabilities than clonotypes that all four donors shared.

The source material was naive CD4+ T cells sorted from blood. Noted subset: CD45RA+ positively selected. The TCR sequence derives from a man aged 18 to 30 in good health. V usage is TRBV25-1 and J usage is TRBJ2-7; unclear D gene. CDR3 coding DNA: TGTGCCAGCAGTGAAGCCAGGCACTACGAGCAGTACTTC. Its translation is CASSEARHYEQYF.